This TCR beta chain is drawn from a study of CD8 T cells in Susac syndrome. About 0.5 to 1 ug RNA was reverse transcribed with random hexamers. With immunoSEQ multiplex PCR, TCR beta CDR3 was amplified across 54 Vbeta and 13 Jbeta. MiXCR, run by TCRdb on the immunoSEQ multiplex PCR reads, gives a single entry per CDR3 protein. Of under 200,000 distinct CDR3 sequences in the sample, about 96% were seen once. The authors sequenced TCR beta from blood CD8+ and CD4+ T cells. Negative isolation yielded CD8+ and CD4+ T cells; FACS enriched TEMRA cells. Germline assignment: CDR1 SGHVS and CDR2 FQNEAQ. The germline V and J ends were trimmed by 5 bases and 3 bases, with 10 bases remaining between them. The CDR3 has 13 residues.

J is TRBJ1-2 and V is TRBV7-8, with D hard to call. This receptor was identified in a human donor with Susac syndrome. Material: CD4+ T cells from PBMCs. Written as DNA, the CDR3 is TGTGCCAGCAGCGTCCGCCCGGACTATGGCTACACCTTC. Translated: CASSVRPDYGYTF.